This T cell receptor beta chain was profiled in a study of identical twins. No donor was unhealthy or non-Caucasian. It was template switching that added a universal primer site, and there were unique molecular identifiers on the cDNA. TCRdb analysed the 5' RACE reads with MiXCR anew, one entry per CDR3 protein. There are 200,000 to 300,000 distinct CDR3 sequences in the sample; roughly a tenth occur only once, and 9% to 10% lies in the top ten. Study-level points and caveats: Carriage of fewer insertions was seen in abundant cord blood beta clonotypes, whereas memory repertoires showed none. Compared with models, monozygotic twins showed more out-of-frame TCR alpha sharing.

Germline CDR1 is DFQATT and CDR2 is SNEGSKA (reference sequence). This CDR3 has 13 residues. Trimming took 0 bases from V and 2 from J, leaving 8 bases between them. To note about this clonotype: The antigen is not known.

V usage is TRBV20-1 and J usage is TRBJ2-7; perhaps TRBD1 as D (5 bases). The TCR comes from a man aged 45-65 years in good health. Source material: memory T cells sorted from blood. CDR3 loop: CSARDHRTYEQYF. Written as DNA, the CDR3 is TGCAGTGCTAGAGACCACAGGACCTACGAGCAGTACTTC.